The sequence of this T cell receptor (beta chain) was determined in a study of T cell repertoires in cytomegalovirus infection. This clonotype was counted between two and nine times. Its antigen is unknown. TCRdb re-called the reads through MiXCR, storing one row per CDR3 protein. Here the sample spans about 570,000 distinct CDR3 sequences, 40% being singletons. Germline-derived CDR1 and CDR2 are SEHNR and FQNEAQ (reference sequence). The CDR3 extends over 14 amino acids. V was cut by 6 bases and J by 4 bases, with 12 bases left in between. Sequencing was performed on cultured PBMCs, taken from culture after CMV antigen stimulation. The clonotype comes from a human donor in good health (CMV status not recorded). Some clones in this sample may be carry-over from other donors' samples. J is TRBJ2-2 and V is TRBV7-9; D gene unclear. CDR3 region: CASRKTVPTGELFF. Written as DNA, the CDR3 is TGTGCCAGCAGAAAGACTGTTCCCACCGGGGAGCTGTTTTTT.